Shown below are 29 T cell receptor beta chains from a single sample sequenced in a study of human T cells and chemical hapten exposure. Time point given: patch test 2, 6 weeks after DPC sensitization. Treatment reported: therapeutic diphenylcyclopropenone sensitization with weekly scalp DPC. TCRdb processed the RACE reads anew with MiXCR; each CDR3 protein has one entry. This sample carries about 110,000 distinct CDR3 sequences, about a tenth of them seen once, and the ten largest clones take 3% to 3.5%. Specimen: whole blood, collected in connection with sensitization to the hapten diphenylcyclopropenone (DPC). The receptors were gathered from a woman between 35 and 50 years old with alopecia areata. Some clones in this sample may be carry-over from other donors' samples.

The chain carries TRBV29-1 and TRBJ1-5; 10 bases agree with TRBD1. Germline-derived CDR1 and CDR2 are SQVTM and ANQGSEA. The CDR3 consists of 14 residues. V dropped 7 bases and J dropped 2; count of bases not matched to a gene: 5. CDR3 in amino acids: CSARTGGGNQPQHF. The CDR3 DNA is TGCAGCGCCCGGACAGGGGGGGGCAATCAGCCCCAGCATTTT.

This clonotype was counted a few times. The V call is TRBV30, the J call TRBJ2-3; 11 bases fit TRBD2. J lost 4 bases, V lost 2 bases, and 5 bases had no gene match. From germline, CDR1 is GTSNPN and CDR2 SVGIG (reference sequence). The CDR3 length is 15 residues. The CDR3 coding sequence is TGTGCCTGGAGTCTAGCGGGGGGCAGGGCAGATACGCAGTATTTT. Encoded protein: CAWSLAGGRADTQYF.

Many counts were recorded for this clonotype. The chain combines TRBV28 with TRBJ2-3; perhaps TRBD2 as D (7 bases). CDR1 MDHEN and CDR2 SYDVKM come from the germline V gene. The CDR3 spans 14 residues. The V gene lost 6 bases and the J gene lost 2 bases, with 12 bases spanning the gap. CDR3 sequence reads: CASRWAGATDTQYF. CDR3 DNA: TGTGCCAGCAGATGGGCGGGGGCCACAGATACGCAGTATTTT.

This clonotype was found many times. The chain joins TRBV19 to TRBJ1-2, with D possibly TRBD1 on 5 matching bases. V gave up 5 bases and J gave up 6 bases, with 7 bases separating them. The CDR3 loop spans 11 amino acids. The V gene's germline CDR1 is LNHDA and CDR2 SQIVND (reference sequence). CDR3 in DNA: TGTGCCAGTAGTCTCAGGGATGGCTACACCTTC. Protein sequence: CASSLRDGYTF.

Of note for this clonotype: Since a much larger clone is just one base distant, this may be a read error. The chain combines TRBV5-6 with TRBJ2-3, with 7 bases matching TRBD1. There are 14 residues in the CDR3. Germline CDR1 reads SGHDT; CDR2 reads YYEEEE. CDR3: CASSLGQGEDMQYF. In nucleotides, the CDR3 is TGTGCCAGCAGCTTGGGACAGGGAGAGGATATGCAGTATTTT. Drawing the rest from reference TRBV5-6 and TRBJ2-3, the complete variable domain is DAGVTQSPTHLIKTRGQQVTLRCSPKSGHDTVSWYQQALGQGPQFIFQYYEEEERQRGNFPDRFSGHQFPNYSSELNVNALLLGDSALYLCASSLGQGEDMQYFGPGTRLTVL.

This clonotype was counted ten times or more. The chain uses TRBV4-1 and TRBJ1-1; TRBD1 agrees at 12 bases. Germline CDR1 and CDR2: MGHRA and YSYEKL. Trimming took 10 bases from V and 6 from J; bases not matched to a gene: 9. The CDR3 is 14 residues long. This chain's CDR3 is CATRPGQGAAEAFF. The CDR3 DNA sequence: TGCGCCACCCGACCGGGACAGGGGGCCGCTGAAGCTTTCTTT.

The chain is built from TRBV4-1 and TRBJ1-1; 8 bases line up with TRBD1. V dropped 5 bases and J dropped 3; count of bases not matched to a gene: 5. Germline assignment: CDR1 MGHRA and CDR2 YSYEKL. The CDR3 has 14 residues. CDR3 protein: CASSKQTGDTEAFF. In DNA form, the CDR3 reads TGCGCCAGCAGCAAACAGACAGGGGACACTGAAGCTTTCTTT.

There are many counts of this clonotype. In DNA, the CDR3 is TGCAGTGCTAGAGGAATACTAGCGGGGGTCTACGAGCAGTACTTC. Its translation: CSARGILAGVYEQYF. The chain uses TRBV20-1 and TRBJ2-7, with 11 bases aligning to TRBD2. The CDR3 has 15 amino acids. Germline V gene data show CDR1 as DFQATT and CDR2 as SNEGSKA (reference sequence). Germline trimming cut 1 base from V and 3 bases from J; bases unmatched to any gene: 5.

This rearrangement joins TRBV7-9 to TRBJ2-7; D is unclear. Trimming took 5 bases from V and 0 from J, leaving 11 bases between them. This CDR3 has 14 amino acids. CDR1 SEHNR and CDR2 FQNEAQ come from the germline V gene (reference sequence). The DNA of the CDR3 is TGTGCCAGCAGCCCAGGACGGGCCTCCTACGAGCAGTACTTC. It encodes CASSPGRASYEQYF.

This clonotype was picked up many times. The rearrangement uses TRBV20-1 and TRBJ2-2, with 9 bases identical to TRBD1. Germline V gives CDR1 DFQATT, CDR2 SNEGSKA (reference sequence). V was clipped by 0 bases and J by 1 base; unmatched bases: 3. CDR3 length: 16 residues. The CDR3 DNA reads TGCAGTGCTAGAGACCGACAGGGGGTGAACACCGGGGAGCTGTTTTTT. Its translation is CSARDRQGVNTGELFF.

This clonotype was detected many times. The chain links TRBV4-2 to TRBJ2-1, with 12 bases matching TRBD2. Trimming at V came to 3 bases and at J to 4 bases, leaving 4 bases not matched to a gene. Germline CDR1 and CDR2: LGHNA and YNFKEQ. CDR3 length: 16 amino acids. The CDR3 DNA follows: TGTGCCAGCAGCCAGCTCGGACTAGCGGGGTACAATGAGCAGTTCTTC. It yields the protein CASSQLGLAGYNEQFF.

This clonotype showed up many times. This chain joins TRBV7-2 and TRBJ2-1; D gene uncertain. Germline V lookup: CDR1 SGHTA, CDR2 FQGNSA. The CDR3 loop spans 17 amino acids. V lost 3 bases and J lost 2, with 17 bases in between. CDR3 protein: CASSFSVYQKTYNEQFF. CDR3 coding DNA: TGTGCCAGCAGCTTTTCAGTCTACCAGAAAACCTACAATGAGCAGTTCTTC. Full variable domain (missing parts from reference TRBV7-2 and TRBJ2-1): GAGVSQSPSNKVTEKGKDVELRCDPISGHTALYWYRQSLGQGLEFLIYFQGNSAPDKSGLPSDRFSAERTGGSVSTLTIQRTQQEDSAVYLCASSFSVYQKTYNEQFFGPGTRLTVL.

The chain links TRBV7-9 to TRBJ1-2; 9 nucleotides agree with TRBD1. This CDR3 is built from 16 residues. Germline V CDR1 and CDR2: SEHNR, FQNEAQ (reference sequence). V trimming: 5 bases; J trimming: 4 bases; junction bases outside the gene matches: 11. CDR3 region: CASSRSDRGMGYGYTF. For the CDR3, the DNA is TGTGCCAGCAGCCGATCCGACAGGGGGATGGGCTATGGCTACACCTTC.

This clonotype came up a few times. The chain recombines TRBV3-1 with TRBJ1-6; D is unresolved. The CDR3 loop spans 14 amino acids. V lost 4 bases and J 7 bases, leaving 11 bases between the germline ends. Germline V gene lookup returns CDR1 LGHDT and CDR2 YNNKEL (reference sequence). The chain's CDR3 is CASSPGSLNSPLHF. The CDR3 nucleotides read TGTGCCAGCAGCCCCGGCAGTCTCAATTCACCCCTCCACTTT.

This clonotype has at least ten counts. The chain has TRBV11-3 and TRBJ2-2, with D perhaps TRBD1 or TRBD2 (6 bases each). Germline CDR1 is SGHNT and CDR2 is YENEEA. This CDR3 region has 15 residues. The V gene lost 5 bases and the J gene lost 4 bases, with 14 bases spanning the gap. CDR3 DNA sequence: TGTGCCAGCAGCAAACCGGGGGCCCCCACCGGGGAGCTGTTTTTT. Amino acids: CASSKPGAPTGELFF.

This clonotype was picked up many times. V usage is TRBV7-2 and J usage is TRBJ2-7, with D possibly being TRBD2 (6 bases). The CDR3 has 13 residues. V was pared by 6 bases and J by 2 bases, with 11 bases between. Germline V CDR1 and CDR2: SGHTA, FQGNSA. DNA for the CDR3: TGTGCCAGCAGTCCCCGACTAGCCTACGAGCAGTACTTC. This gives the protein CASSPRLAYEQYF. The full variable domain, its missing parts supplied by reference TRBV7-2 and TRBJ2-7, is GAGVSQSPSNKVTEKGKDVELRCDPISGHTALYWYRQSLGQGLEFLIYFQGNSAPDKSGLPSDRFSAERTGGSVSTLTIQRTQQEDSAVYLCASSPRLAYEQYFGPGTRLTVT.

The table lists this clonotype with many counts. The chain joins TRBV28 to TRBJ2-1; D is unresolved. CDR1 is MDHEN and CDR2 is SYDVKM in the germline V gene. The CDR3 is 12 residues long. V was cut by 5 bases and J by 3 bases, with 5 bases left in between. The CDR3 DNA is TGTGCCAGCAGTCCTTTCTACAATGAGCAGTTCTTC. This translates into CASSPFYNEQFF.

The rearrangement uses TRBV7-9 and TRBJ2-3; D remains unclear. Germline lookup yields CDR1 SEHNR and CDR2 FQNEAQ (reference sequence). CDR3 length equals 15 residues. V was trimmed by 1 base and J by 4 bases, leaving 12 bases between them. The CDR3 here is CASSLGSVNADTQYF. CDR3 in DNA: TGTGCCAGCAGCTTAGGTTCCGTCAATGCAGATACGCAGTATTTT.

This clonotype occurred many times. This chain links TRBV7-2 with TRBJ1-1, with 12 nucleotides matching TRBD1. Trimming cost V 5 bases and J 4 bases; bases outside gene matches: 8. The length of the CDR3 is 16 residues. Germline loops: CDR1 SGHTA, CDR2 FQGNSA. This CDR3 is CASSPGTGGRGTEAFF. As DNA, the CDR3 is TGTGCCAGCAGCCCCGGGACAGGGGGCAGGGGCACTGAAGCTTTCTTT.

This clonotype was found many times. This chain links TRBV9 with TRBJ2-1; no definite D call. CDR1 SGDLS and CDR2 YYNGEE come from the germline V gene. The CDR3 runs to 16 residues. V was cut by 4 bases and J by 1 base, with 15 bases left in between. Here the CDR3 DNA reads TGTGCCAGCAGCCGCGCTGTGGGTGCGTCCTACAATGAGCAGTTCTTC. Protein product: CASSRAVGASYNEQFF.

With regard to this clonotype: This may arise from a read error, as a much more abundant clone is one base away. The CDR3 spells CASSFRAGQATDYDYTF. DNA for the CDR3: TGTGCCAGCAGCTTCCGCGCAGGACAGGCGACCGACTATGACTACACCTTC. The V and J genes are TRBV7-2 and TRBJ1-2; TRBD1 matches at 7 bases. Germline lookup yields CDR1 SGHTA and CDR2 FQGNSA. This CDR3 is 17 amino acids long.

The V gene is TRBV29-1, the J gene TRBJ2-3; D is unresolved. V shed 7 bases and J shed 0 bases, with 11 bases lying between them. The V gene's germline CDR1 is SQVTM and CDR2 ANQGSEA. This CDR3 region has 13 residues. CDR3 loop: CSALDSSTDTQYF. CDR3 nucleotides: TGCAGCGCATTAGATTCCAGCACAGATACGCAGTATTTT.

In its sample, this clonotype was seen many times. V is TRBV5-1 and J is TRBJ1-1; the match to TRBD1 covers 9 bases. After removal of 4 bases from V and 4 bases from J, the junction contained 8 bases not matched to a gene. This CDR3 has 15 amino acids. CDR1 and CDR2 from the germline V gene are SGHRS and YFSETQ. The CDR3 loop is CASSLGTGRVTEAFF. In DNA form, the CDR3 reads TGCGCCAGCAGCCTTGGGACAGGGAGGGTCACTGAAGCTTTCTTT.

At least ten counts were recorded for this clonotype. The V call is TRBV4-3, the J call TRBJ1-2, with D maybe TRBD1 (5 bases). The CDR3 runs 16 residues. Germline CDR1 LGHNA, CDR2 YSLEER. Trimming stripped 0 bases from V and 4 bases from J, with 15 bases between. In DNA, the CDR3 is TGCGCCAGCAGCCAAGAACGGCAGGGTACAATCTATGGCTACACCTTC. It specifies CASSQERQGTIYGYTF.

This clonotype has at least ten counts. This chain connects TRBV4-3 to TRBJ1-1; D call uncertain. Germline V gene sequence: CDR1 LGHNA, CDR2 YSLEER. There are 15 residues in the CDR3. The ends were cut back, 0 bases at V and 1 base at J, with 9 bases in the middle. The CDR3 reads CASSQELQQNTEAFF. CDR3 sequence (DNA): TGCGCCAGCAGCCAAGAGTTACAGCAGAACACTGAAGCTTTCTTT.

The rearrangement links TRBV11-2 to TRBJ1-4; no definite D call. Trimming removed 6 bases from V and 0 bases from J, with 14 bases in between. From germline, CDR1 is SGHAT and CDR2 FQNNGV. This CDR3 comprises 16 residues. CDR3 amino acids: CASSKAGPTTNEKLFF. CDR3 DNA sequence: TGTGCCAGCAGTAAGGCAGGTCCGACAACTAATGAAAAACTGTTTTTT.

V is TRBV20-1 and J is TRBJ2-3, with 14 bases that match TRBD2. The CDR3 loop spans 16 amino acids. Germline V gene data show CDR1 as DFQATT and CDR2 as SNEGSKA (reference sequence). V dropped 6 bases and J dropped 13; count of bases not matched to a gene: 18. The CDR3 loop is CSAPDSGLAGGPSEYF. In DNA form, the CDR3 reads TGCAGTGCCCCCGATAGCGGACTAGCGGGGGGCCCCTCAGAGTATTTT.

This clonotype came up a few times. The chain uses TRBV20-1 and TRBJ1-4; TRBD1 is a possible D gene (6 bases). This CDR3 is built from 14 residues. Germline CDR1 is DFQATT and CDR2 is SNEGSKA (reference sequence). Trimming removed 4 bases from V and 8 bases from J, with 17 bases in between. The chain's CDR3 is CSANRGGVGEKLFF. In DNA, the CDR3 is TGCAGTGCTAACCGAGGGGGGGTTGGCGAAAAACTGTTTTTT.

This clonotype was seen at least ten times. Written as DNA, the CDR3 is TGTGCCAGCAGCTTGAAGGGGTGGGAGTTCAGGGAGCAGTTCTTC. As protein: CASSLKGWEFREQFF. The chain uses TRBV5-6 and TRBJ2-1; perhaps D is TRBD1 or TRBD2 (5 bases each). Germline V gives CDR1 SGHDT, CDR2 YYEEEE. This CDR3 is built from 15 residues. Trimming removed 1 base from V and 10 bases from J, with 18 bases in between.